These 2 T cell receptor beta chains share one sample of origin, sequenced in a study of OX40 agonist ivuxolimab in advanced cancers. The repertoire was sequenced with immunoSEQ multiplex PCR; TCRdb's copy has only in-frame clones and lacks some. The sample has some 79,000 clones; 80% to 95% are singletons. The sample in question was CD4+ or CD8+ T cells sorted from blood, obtained in a trial of the OX40 agonist ivuxolimab. Source of these receptors: an adult with an advanced solid tumor such as melanoma, head and neck, liver or kidney cancer.

The genes are TRBV27 and TRBJ1-2, with TRBD1 matching over 8 bases. Germline-derived CDR1 and CDR2 are MNHEY and SMNVEV (reference sequence). Germline trimming cut 5 bases from V and 4 bases from J; bases unmatched to any gene: 18. The CDR3 is 18 amino acids. The CDR3 loop is CASSPLDLGTGAFYGYTF. Here the CDR3 DNA reads TGTGCCAGCAGTCCCCTCGACCTGGGGACAGGAGCTTTCTATGGCTACACCTTC.

V usage is TRBV27 and J usage is TRBJ2-7, with D hard to call. The CDR3 has 13 residues. CDR1 and CDR2 from the germline V gene are MNHEY and SMNVEV (reference sequence). V was pared by 7 bases and J by 0 bases, with 10 bases between. The CDR3 spells CASNGRSSYEQYF. The CDR3 nucleotides are TGTGCCAGCAACGGTCGAAGCTCCTACGAGCAGTACTTC.